The rows below give T cell receptor beta chains drawn from one sample of a study of regulatory T cells in long-lasting Graves disease. MiXCR, applied by TCRdb to the multiplex PCR reads, yields one record per CDR3 protein. Of roughly 500,000 distinct CDR3 sequences in the sample, roughly 23% were seen once. The source was peripheral blood mononuclear cells (PBMCs), collected when the disease was refractory, from a patient treated with antithyroid drugs. The receptors here all came from a female donor with Graves disease. Each CDR3 is given without its conserved first and last residue.

CDR3aa	v_gene	j_gene
ASGRPPSPLH	TRBV2	TRBJ1-6
ASSLDRDPGNTIY	TRBV7-2	TRBJ1-3
ASRGQRNYGYT	TRBV2	TRBJ1-2
SARVRERGGWETQY	TRBV20-1	TRBJ2-5
AWSLGEAEAF	TRBV30	TRBJ1-1
ASSLAVAGGTYEQY	TRBV7-2	TRBJ2-7
ASGGHPNYGYT	TRBV27	TRBJ1-2
ASTEAYNEQF	TRBV28	TRBJ2-1
ASSLDRGWGNTEAF	TRBV18	TRBJ1-1
ASSFRWLARGYEQY	TRBV5-8	TRBJ2-7
ASSPLGTGSYGYT	TRBV28	TRBJ1-2
ASSGGVAGNTIY	TRBV11-2	TRBJ1-3
ASSMVDQPQH	TRBV7-2	TRBJ1-5
ASSSRVGGTEAF	TRBV7-9	TRBJ1-1
ASSQQTRDRANYGYT	TRBV3-2	TRBJ1-2
ASSMTLYEQY	TRBV10-2	TRBJ2-7
ASSRHYEQY	TRBV28	TRBJ2-7
ASSYDFWEQY	TRBV6-5	TRBJ2-7
ASSQDHLRRAF	TRBV3-1	TRBJ1-1
ASSPGHGTDTQY	TRBV7-3	TRBJ2-3
SARGDTGVRGYT	TRBV20-1	TRBJ1-2
ASSLMGHTEAF	TRBV27	TRBJ1-1
ASSPDRGIYGYT	TRBV7-2	TRBJ1-2
ASSSLAGVGYEQY	TRBV28	TRBJ2-7
ASSTHDRYTGELF	TRBV11-2	TRBJ2-2
ASRAGQGGEQC	TRBV6-1	TRBJ2-7
SALGGQGRNTGELF	TRBV20-1	TRBJ2-2
ASSSGTLMNTGELF	TRBV11-3	TRBJ2-2
ATSDFRWIGAYNEQF	TRBV24-1	TRBJ2-1
ASGTDPTGRWNTEAF	TRBV2	TRBJ1-1
ASSVGATGGNYGYT	TRBV9	TRBJ1-2
ASSLVGGPYGGELF	TRBV11-2	TRBJ2-2
ASSFGDRLNTEAF	TRBV28	TRBJ1-1
ASSHGRGSNQPQH	TRBV3-1	TRBJ1-5
ASRLEPGTYEQY	TRBV7-8	TRBJ2-7
ASSEGQIANYGYT	TRBV18	TRBJ1-2
ASSRSGTTEAF	TRBV19	TRBJ1-1
ASTGGSIEHY	TRBV6-2/TRBV6-3	TRBJ2-7
ASSLRLGSETQY	TRBV7-2	TRBJ2-5
ASSQLRGPRNIQY	TRBV3-1	TRBJ2-4